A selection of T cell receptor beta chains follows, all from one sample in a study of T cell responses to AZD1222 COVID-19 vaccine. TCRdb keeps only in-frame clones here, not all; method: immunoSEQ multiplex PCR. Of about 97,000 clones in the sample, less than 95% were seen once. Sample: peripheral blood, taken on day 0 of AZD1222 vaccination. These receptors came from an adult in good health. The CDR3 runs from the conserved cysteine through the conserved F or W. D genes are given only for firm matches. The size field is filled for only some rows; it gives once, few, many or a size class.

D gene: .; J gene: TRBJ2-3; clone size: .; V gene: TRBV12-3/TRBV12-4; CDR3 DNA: TGTGCCAGCAGTAAAGGCACAGATACGCAGTATTTT; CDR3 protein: CASSKGTDTQYF
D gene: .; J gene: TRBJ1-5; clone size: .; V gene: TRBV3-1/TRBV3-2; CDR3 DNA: TGTGCCAGCAGCGTCATGGGTCAGCCCCAGCATTTT; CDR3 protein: CASSVMGQPQHF
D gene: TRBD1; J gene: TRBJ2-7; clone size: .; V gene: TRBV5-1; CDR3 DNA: TGCGCCAGCAGCCTGGCACCGACAGGGTCCGAGCAGTACTTC; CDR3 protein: CASSLAPTGSEQYF
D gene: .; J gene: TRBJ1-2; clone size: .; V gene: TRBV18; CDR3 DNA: TGTGCCAGCTCACCCCCAGAGGATGGCTACACCTTC; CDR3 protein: CASSPPEDGYTF
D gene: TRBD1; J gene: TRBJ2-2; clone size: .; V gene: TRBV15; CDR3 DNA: TGTGCCACCAGCATGGGGACAGGGGTAATCGGGGAGCTGTTTTTT; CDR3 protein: CATSMGTGVIGELFF
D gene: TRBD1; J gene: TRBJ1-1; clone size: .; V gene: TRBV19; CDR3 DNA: TGTGCCAGCGTGACCGCGGACAGGCCGAACACTGAAGCTTTCTTT; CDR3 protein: CASVTADRPNTEAFF
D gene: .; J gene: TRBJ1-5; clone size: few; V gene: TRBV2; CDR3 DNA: TGTGCCAGCAGTGGCGTAGATCAGCCCCAGCATTTT; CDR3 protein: CASSGVDQPQHF
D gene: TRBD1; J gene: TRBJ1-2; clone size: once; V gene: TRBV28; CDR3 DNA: TGTGCCAGCACCGCGACGGGACAGGGGGACTATGGCTACACCTTC; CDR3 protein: CASTATGQGDYGYTF
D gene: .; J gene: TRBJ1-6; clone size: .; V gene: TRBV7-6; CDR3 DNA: TGTGCCAGCACCCCAGACAGCTCCTATAATTCACCCCTCCACTTT; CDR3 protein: CASTPDSSYNSPLHF
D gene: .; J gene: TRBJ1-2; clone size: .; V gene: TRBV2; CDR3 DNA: TGTGCCAGCAGTGACGCGGGATCCTATGGCTACACCTTC; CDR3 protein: CASSDAGSYGYTF
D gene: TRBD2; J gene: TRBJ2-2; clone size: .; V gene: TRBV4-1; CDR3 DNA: TGCGCCAGCAGCCAAGGAGCTATAGCGGGGGTTGGGACCGGGGAGCTGTTTTTT; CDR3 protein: CASSQGAIAGVGTGELFF
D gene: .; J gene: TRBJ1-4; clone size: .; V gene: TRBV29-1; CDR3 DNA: TGCAGCGTTGGCGACAGCGCAAAACTGTTTTTT; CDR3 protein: CSVGDSAKLFF
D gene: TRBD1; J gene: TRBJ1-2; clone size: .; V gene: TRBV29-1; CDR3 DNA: TGCAGCGTTGAAGCGGGACAGCCGTCAGATGGCTACACCTTC; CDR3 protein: CSVEAGQPSDGYTF
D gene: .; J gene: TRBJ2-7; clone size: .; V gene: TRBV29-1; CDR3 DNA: TGCAGCGGTTTGGGGGGGGCCACCTACGAGCAGTACTTC; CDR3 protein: CSGLGGATYEQYF
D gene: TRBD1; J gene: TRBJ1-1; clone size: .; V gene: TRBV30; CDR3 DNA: TGTGCCTGGGCCCAGACAGGGGCGGTCACTGAAGCTTTCTTT; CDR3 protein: CAWAQTGAVTEAFF
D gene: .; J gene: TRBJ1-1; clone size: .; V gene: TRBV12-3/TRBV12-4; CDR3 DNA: TGTGCCAGCAGACTCTACAGGGACACTGAAGCTTTCTTT; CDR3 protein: CASRLYRDTEAFF
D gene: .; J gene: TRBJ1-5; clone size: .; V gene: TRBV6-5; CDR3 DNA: TGTGCCAGCAGTTACTCACTCACCGACAATCAGCCCCAGCATTTT; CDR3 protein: CASSYSLTDNQPQHF
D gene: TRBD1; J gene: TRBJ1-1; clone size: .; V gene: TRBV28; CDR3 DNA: TGTGCCAGCAGTTTAAGCAGGGGGCACGGGACTGAAGCTTTCTTT; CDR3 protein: CASSLSRGHGTEAFF
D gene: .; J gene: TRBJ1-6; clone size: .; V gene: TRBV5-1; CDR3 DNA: TGCGCCAGCAGTGCCGGGACACAGCAACCCCTCCACTTT; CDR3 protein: CASSAGTQQPLHF
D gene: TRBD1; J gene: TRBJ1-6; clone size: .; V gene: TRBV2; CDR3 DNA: TGTGCCACGACGTTAAACAGGGGGAATTCACCCCTCCACTTT; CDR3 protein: CATTLNRGNSPLHF
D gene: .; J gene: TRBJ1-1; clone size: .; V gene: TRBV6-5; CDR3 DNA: TGTGCCAGCAGTTACCTCGGGCAGGGTCCTCACACTGAAGCTTTCTTT; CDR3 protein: CASSYLGQGPHTEAFF
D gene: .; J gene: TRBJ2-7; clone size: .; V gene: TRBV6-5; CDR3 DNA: TGTGCCAGCAGTTACGCGAAGGCCTACGAGCAGTACTTC; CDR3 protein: CASSYAKAYEQYF
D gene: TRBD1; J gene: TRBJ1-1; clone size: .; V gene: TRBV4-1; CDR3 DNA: TGCGCCAGCAGCCAAGGGGGACAGGGACGCTCCTCTAGAGAAGCTTTCTTT; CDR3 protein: CASSQGGQGRSSREAFF
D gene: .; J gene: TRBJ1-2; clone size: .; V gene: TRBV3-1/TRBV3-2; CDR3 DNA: TGTGCCAGCAGTCCAGACTCCCATGGCTACACCTTC; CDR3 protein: CASSPDSHGYTF
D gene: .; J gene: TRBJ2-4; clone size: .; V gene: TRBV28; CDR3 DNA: TGTGCCAGCAGTTTAGGGGGCCCGAACATTCAGTACTTC; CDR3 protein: CASSLGGPNIQYF
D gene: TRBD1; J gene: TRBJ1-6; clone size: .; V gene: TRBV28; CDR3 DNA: TGTGCCAGCTTCGACAGGGCAAGATCACCCCTCCACTTT; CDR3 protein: CASFDRARSPLHF
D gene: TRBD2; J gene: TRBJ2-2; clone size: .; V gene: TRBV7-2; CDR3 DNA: TGTGCCAGCAGCTCTAGCGGGGCCAACACCGGGGAGCTGTTTTTT; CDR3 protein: CASSSSGANTGELFF
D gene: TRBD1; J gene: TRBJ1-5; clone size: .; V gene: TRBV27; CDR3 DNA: TGTGCCAGCGGGACAGATAATCAGCCCCAGCATTTT; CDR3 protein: CASGTDNQPQHF
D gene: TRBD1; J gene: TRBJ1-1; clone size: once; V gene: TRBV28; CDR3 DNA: TGTGCCAGCAGCATCGGGACAGGCTTTGGGGCTTTCTTT; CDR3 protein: CASSIGTGFGAFF